The rows below give T cell receptor beta chains drawn from one sample of a study of cytomegalovirus exposure and HLA in healthy donors. Sequencing was performed with immunoSEQ multiplex PCR; in TCRdb, only in-frame clones are kept and a portion is missing. The table records 120,000 or so clones, roughly 79% of them present only once. The material sequenced was PBMCs. The receptors were gathered from a woman in her thirties or forties in good health and CMV-seronegative. Each CDR3 is given with its conserved first and last residue. The order of the fields is CDR3 DNA, CDR3 protein, D gene, clone size, V gene, J gene. A D gene is named only where the DNA matches it firmly. The size of a clone is reported for some rows only, either as once, few or many, or as a class for expanded clones.

CDR3nt: TGTGCCAGTAGTATGTTCGGGGGGACAATATCTGGGGCCAACGTCCTGACTTTC
CDR3aa: CASSMFGGTISGANVLTF
d_gene: .
abundance: .
v_gene: TRBV19
j_gene: TRBJ2-6

CDR3nt: TGCGCCAGCAGCAAGGGGACAGGGGGCCAAGAGACCCAGTACTTC
CDR3aa: CASSKGTGGQETQYF
d_gene: TRBD1
abundance: .
v_gene: TRBV5-1
j_gene: TRBJ2-5

CDR3nt: TGTGCCAGCAGAGCAAGCGGGAGTCAGTACAATGAGCAGTTCTTC
CDR3aa: CASRASGSQYNEQFF
d_gene: TRBD2
abundance: .
v_gene: TRBV6-5
j_gene: TRBJ2-1

CDR3nt: TGTGCCAGAAGCTTGCTATTGAACACTGAAGCTTTCTTT
CDR3aa: CARSLLLNTEAFF
d_gene: .
abundance: .
v_gene: TRBV5-3
j_gene: TRBJ1-1

CDR3nt: TGTGCCAGCAGTTACGGACAGGGGGCGACCGGGGAGCTGTTTTTT
CDR3aa: CASSYGQGATGELFF
d_gene: TRBD1
abundance: .
v_gene: TRBV6-6
j_gene: TRBJ2-2

CDR3nt: TGTGCCAGTAGTACGAGTACCCAAGAGACCCAGTACTTC
CDR3aa: CASSTSTQETQYF
d_gene: .
abundance: .
v_gene: TRBV19
j_gene: TRBJ2-5

CDR3nt: TGTGCCAGCAGCGTAGACTCCGTGGGGTGGGGATCTAGCGGGAGTCCTGAGCAGTTCTTC
CDR3aa: CASSVDSVGWGSSGSPEQFF
d_gene: TRBD2
abundance: .
v_gene: TRBV9
j_gene: TRBJ2-1

CDR3nt: TGTGCCAGCAGCTCAGCCGGGACTAGCGGGGGGAAGGAGCAGTTCTTC
CDR3aa: CASSSAGTSGGKEQFF
d_gene: TRBD2
abundance: .
v_gene: TRBV7-3
j_gene: TRBJ2-1

CDR3nt: TGTGCCAGTAGTATAGTTCCAGTTAATTCACCCCTCCACTTT
CDR3aa: CASSIVPVNSPLHF
d_gene: .
abundance: .
v_gene: TRBV19
j_gene: TRBJ1-6

CDR3nt: TGTGCCAGCAGTTACAAGGAATACTACGAGCAGTACTTC
CDR3aa: CASSYKEYYEQYF
d_gene: .
abundance: .
v_gene: TRBV6-6
j_gene: TRBJ2-7

CDR3nt: TGCGCCAGCAGACCCATGGAGACTAACTATGGCTCCACCTTC
CDR3aa: CASRPMETNYGSTF
d_gene: .
abundance: .
v_gene: TRBV5-1
j_gene: TRBJ1-2

CDR3nt: TGCGCCAGCAGAAAGACAGGGGTCGGAAACACCATATATTTT
CDR3aa: CASRKTGVGNTIYF
d_gene: TRBD1
abundance: .
v_gene: TRBV5-1
j_gene: TRBJ1-3

CDR3nt: TGTGCCAGCAGCGTAGGAGACAGCCACTATGGCTACACCTTC
CDR3aa: CASSVGDSHYGYTF
d_gene: .
abundance: .
v_gene: TRBV9
j_gene: TRBJ1-2

CDR3nt: TGTGCCAGCGGCCTATTGGGTGGGGGGGGAACAGATACGCAGTATTTT
CDR3aa: CASGLLGGGGTDTQYF
d_gene: TRBD2
abundance: .
v_gene: TRBV7-3
j_gene: TRBJ2-3

CDR3nt: TGTGCCAGCAGGGAGGACAGGGCTAGCACAGATACGCAGTATTTT
CDR3aa: CASREDRASTDTQYF
d_gene: TRBD1
abundance: .
v_gene: TRBV27
j_gene: TRBJ2-3

CDR3nt: TGTGCCAGCAGCCCCCGGACTTTTCCAGAGACCCAGTACTTC
CDR3aa: CASSPRTFPETQYF
d_gene: .
abundance: .
v_gene: TRBV13
j_gene: TRBJ2-5

CDR3nt: TGTGCCAGCAGCTCTCCGACAGGCGGGCGTACTGAAGCTTTCTTT
CDR3aa: CASSSPTGGRTEAFF
d_gene: .
abundance: once
v_gene: TRBV7-9
j_gene: TRBJ1-1

CDR3nt: TGTGCCAGCAGTGGCGGGACTGATCTTATTGAGCAGTTCTTC
CDR3aa: CASSGGTDLIEQFF
d_gene: .
abundance: .
v_gene: TRBV2
j_gene: TRBJ2-1

CDR3nt: TGTGCCAGCAGCGCATCAGAATATACGCAGTATTTT
CDR3aa: CASSASEYTQYF
d_gene: .
abundance: .
v_gene: TRBV9
j_gene: TRBJ2-3

CDR3nt: TGTGCCAGCAGCTTGGACAGGGTGGGTGGCTACACCTTC
CDR3aa: CASSLDRVGGYTF
d_gene: .
abundance: .
v_gene: TRBV5-4
j_gene: TRBJ1-2

CDR3nt: TGTGCCAGCAGCTTCCGGACTAGCGGGAGGACGCATGAGCAGTTCTTC
CDR3aa: CASSFRTSGRTHEQFF
d_gene: TRBD2
abundance: .
v_gene: TRBV5-6
j_gene: TRBJ2-1

CDR3nt: TGTGCCAGCAGCTCGAGGACAGGGAAGGCAACTAATGAAAAACTGTTTTTT
CDR3aa: CASSSRTGKATNEKLFF
d_gene: TRBD1
abundance: .
v_gene: TRBV7-9
j_gene: TRBJ1-4

CDR3nt: TGTGCCAGCTCACCGGGACAGGGCCGGGCGGAGACCCAGTACTTC
CDR3aa: CASSPGQGRAETQYF
d_gene: TRBD1
abundance: .
v_gene: TRBV18
j_gene: TRBJ2-5

CDR3nt: TGCGCCAGCAGCCAAGTTGGGGGGGCGAATAATTCACCCCTCCACTTT
CDR3aa: CASSQVGGANNSPLHF
d_gene: .
abundance: .
v_gene: TRBV4-1
j_gene: TRBJ1-6

CDR3nt: TGTGCCAGCAGTTACGGGACAGAGGCAACTAATGAAAAACTGTTTTTT
CDR3aa: CASSYGTEATNEKLFF
d_gene: TRBD1
abundance: once
v_gene: TRBV6-5
j_gene: TRBJ1-4

CDR3nt: TGTGCCAGCAGTCGCGGGGCGGATGAAGCTTTCTTT
CDR3aa: CASSRGADEAFF
d_gene: .
abundance: .
v_gene: TRBV6-5
j_gene: TRBJ1-1

CDR3nt: TGCGCCAGCAGCCAAGATAAGGGACTCATCTATGGCTACACCTTC
CDR3aa: CASSQDKGLIYGYTF
d_gene: .
abundance: .
v_gene: TRBV4-1
j_gene: TRBJ1-2

CDR3nt: TGCGCCAGCAGCTGGGGGGGACCATATAGCAATCAGCCCCAGCATTTT
CDR3aa: CASSWGGPYSNQPQHF
d_gene: .
abundance: .
v_gene: TRBV5-1
j_gene: TRBJ1-5

CDR3nt: TGTGCCAGCAGCCGAAGTGGGGGGATTAGCTCCTACGAGCAGTACTTC
CDR3aa: CASSRSGGISSYEQYF
d_gene: .
abundance: once
v_gene: TRBV5-4
j_gene: TRBJ2-7

CDR3nt: TGTGCCAGCAGTGAGGAGGGGGCAACCTACAATGAGCAGTTCTTC
CDR3aa: CASSEEGATYNEQFF
d_gene: .
abundance: once
v_gene: TRBV6-1
j_gene: TRBJ2-1

CDR3nt: TGTGCCAGCAGCTTCGGCACGTTAGCGGGGAGGGCCCAGTACTTC
CDR3aa: CASSFGTLAGRAQYF
d_gene: TRBD2
abundance: .
v_gene: TRBV11-3
j_gene: TRBJ2-5

CDR3nt: TGTGCCTGGGGTTACAGTACCTACAATGAGCAGTTCTTC
CDR3aa: CAWGYSTYNEQFF
d_gene: .
abundance: .
v_gene: TRBV30
j_gene: TRBJ2-1

CDR3nt: TGTGCCAGCACCCCGAGAGTAGCGGGAGGGTTGGATACGCAGTATTTT
CDR3aa: CASTPRVAGGLDTQYF
d_gene: TRBD2
abundance: .
v_gene: TRBV7-6
j_gene: TRBJ2-3

CDR3nt: TGTGCCAGCAGCTACCGCCTAGCGGGAGGACCCGGTAGCACAGATACGCAGTATTTT
CDR3aa: CASSYRLAGGPGSTDTQYF
d_gene: TRBD2
abundance: .
v_gene: TRBV5-6
j_gene: TRBJ2-3

CDR3nt: TGTGCCAGCTCACCGCCATTTACCGGGACTAGCGGGAGCGGGGCATACAATGAGCAGTTCTTC
CDR3aa: CASSPPFTGTSGSGAYNEQFF
d_gene: TRBD2
abundance: .
v_gene: TRBV18
j_gene: TRBJ2-1

CDR3nt: TGTGCCAGCAGCTTAGCGATAAAGGGGTCCTATAATTCACCCCTCCACTTT
CDR3aa: CASSLAIKGSYNSPLHF
d_gene: .
abundance: .
v_gene: TRBV7-8
j_gene: TRBJ1-6

CDR3nt: TGTGCCAGCAGCCGACTAGCGGAGGGGGCCATTGACGAGCAGTACTTC
CDR3aa: CASSRLAEGAIDEQYF
d_gene: TRBD2
abundance: .
v_gene: TRBV7-9
j_gene: TRBJ2-7

CDR3nt: TGTGCCAGCAGCTTAGCGGGAGCGGGAGGTCTCTCGTTTAATGAGCAGTTCTTC
CDR3aa: CASSLAGAGGLSFNEQFF
d_gene: TRBD2
abundance: once
v_gene: TRBV7-9
j_gene: TRBJ2-1

CDR3nt: TGCGCCAGCAGCCAAAGTACAGAGCCAAATCAGCCCCAGCATTTT
CDR3aa: CASSQSTEPNQPQHF
d_gene: .
abundance: few
v_gene: TRBV4-1
j_gene: TRBJ1-5

CDR3nt: TGTGCCAGCAGCTTAGTTAGCGGCTCTGCCGCTTTTTACAATGAGCAGTTCTTC
CDR3aa: CASSLVSGSAAFYNEQFF
d_gene: .
abundance: .
v_gene: TRBV11-2
j_gene: TRBJ2-1

CDR3nt: TGTGCCAGCAGTTACGAGTGGAACACTGAAGCTTTCTTT
CDR3aa: CASSYEWNTEAFF
d_gene: .
abundance: few
v_gene: TRBV6-5
j_gene: TRBJ1-1

CDR3nt: TGCGCCAGCAGTGAGTGGAGACACACTGAAGCTTTCTTT
CDR3aa: CASSEWRHTEAFF
d_gene: .
abundance: .
v_gene: TRBV10-2
j_gene: TRBJ1-1